This TCR beta chain was identified in a study of blood T cells in healthy people across ages. Whole-study findings and limits: The fall in TCR beta diversity per million T cells was roughly linear with age.

This clonotype was seen more than once but under ten times. Its target is not known. The second PCR ran about 6 to 11 cycles with a sample-barcoded 5' primer and J-beta primers. In TCRdb, the 5' RACE reads were re-called with MiXCR into one record per CDR3 protein. The sample carries some 1.8 million distinct CDR3 sequences, approximately 39% recorded once. Per germline, CDR1 SGDLS and CDR2 YYNGEE. There are 14 residues in the CDR3. The J segment lost 5 bases and the V segment lost 3 bases, leaving 5 bases of the junction unmatched. The rearrangement joins TRBV9 to TRBJ2-1; 7 positions agree with TRBD1. The sample consisted of blood. The origin of this receptor is a human donor in good health. For the CDR3, the DNA is TGTGCCAGCAGCGGCAGACAGGGCCACAATGAGCAGTTCTTC. This sequence encodes CASSGRQGHNEQFF.